This entry features one T cell receptor (beta chain) sequence. The antigen is undetermined. Sequence at one end of the junction differs from germline and may be a read error. Bulk tissue was left unsorted, and RNA and DNA were co-extracted from about 20-30 mg of it. The patients lived with chronic HBV infection and had not yet received any treatment. Germline V gene lookup returns CDR1 SGHNT and CDR2 YENEEA. The CDR3 totals 14 residues. The sample is drawn from a study of tumor-infiltrating lymphocytes in primary liver carcinoma. Study conclusions and caveats: The study found a significantly higher top-250-clone fraction in tumors than in blood (p = 0.039).

With a constant-region primer, TCR beta cDNA was made from approximately 520 ng of total RNA. Library construction for TCR beta comprised three nested multiplex PCR rounds performed with slightly modified ARM-PCR. The study ran its first two PCR rounds for approximately 10 cycles each, using TRBV1-TRBV30 forward primers and a C-beta reverse primer. TCRdb processed the multiplex PCR reads anew with MiXCR; each CDR3 protein has one entry. Of approximately 45,000 distinct CDR3 sequences detected, around 66% appear once; the ten largest clones hold under 20%. J is TRBJ2-1 and V is TRBV11-3; a possible D gene is TRBD1 (5 bases). This receptor was identified in a man in his forties with primary liver carcinoma and hepatitis B virus infection. Sequencing was performed on liver tumor tissue from sampling region 2. The subset is: tumor region T2, inferior pole. The CDR3 region is CASSLGFSDNEQSF. The CDR3 DNA reads as TGTGCCAGCAGCTTAGGCTTCTCGGACAATGAGCAGTCCTTC.